The clone carrying this T cell receptor beta chain was found many times. What it recognizes is unknown. Time point denoted: persistent/refractory GD, antithyroid drugs over 5 years with positive TRAb. Preparation of the TCR library used RNA extracted from PBMCs. These data originate in a study of regulatory T cells in long-lasting Graves disease. Combining iRepertoire HTBI primers with Arm-PCR of CDR3 regions, the authors built TCR beta libraries. TCRdb re-called the multiplex PCR reads with MiXCR, one entry per CDR3 protein. Altogether hundreds of thousands of distinct CDR3 sequences are present, less than 25% being singletons, with the ten largest covering 7.8%. Whole-study results and caveats: Patients with persistent disease shared some 3,000 public clonotypes, outpacing the approximately 950 shared by new patients. Compared with new cases, persistent Graves' patients showed reduced TCR diversity.

With 1 base removed from V and 1 base from J, the gap between germline ends came to 7 bases. Germline CDR1 and CDR2: LGHDT and YNNKEL (reference sequence). This CDR3 region has 14 residues. This chain connects TRBV3-1 to TRBJ1-1; no clear D gene. The specimen comprised peripheral blood mononuclear cells (PBMCs), sampled when the disease was refractory, from a patient treated with antithyroid drugs. This clonotype was sampled from a female donor with Graves disease. DNA of the CDR3: TGTGCCAGCAGCCAAGGAGTTCAGAACACTGAAGCTTTCTTT. This sequence encodes CASSQGVQNTEAFF. The variable domain in full, with the rest retrieved from reference TRBV3-1 and TRBJ1-1, is DTAVSQTPKYLVTQMGNDKSIKCEQNLGHDTMYWYKQDSKKFLKIMFSYNNKELIINETVPNRFSPKSPDKAHLNLHINSLELGDSAVYFCASSQGVQNTEAFFGQGTRLTVV.